This is a list of T cell receptor beta chains from one sample in a study of memory CD8 T cells in hepatitis C reinfection. Libraries were prepared by immunoSEQ multiplex PCR; TCRdb keeps only in-frame clonotypes and omits some of them. The sample lists 6,200 or so clones, 85% to 90% occurring once. The sample consisted of naive CD8+ T cells sorted from blood. The receptor set was obtained from a man aged 45-60 years with hepatitis C virus infection. Both conserved end residues are part of each CDR3. D genes are given only for firm matches. The size field is filled for only some rows; it gives once, few, many or a size class.

cdr3_nt | cdr3_aa | clone_size | j_call | v_call | d_call
TGTGCCAGCAGCCAAGACAGGGTTAACTATGGCTGCACCTTC | CASSQDRVNYGCTF | - | TRBJ1-2 | TRBV4-2 | -
TGCAGCGTTGAGGGGGACAGTACTAACTATGGCTACACCTTC | CSVEGDSTNYGYTF | - | TRBJ1-2 | TRBV29-1 | TRBD1
TGCGCCAGCAGCCAAGAAGTGGGACAGGAGAACACTGAAGCTTTCTTT | CASSQEVGQENTEAFF | - | TRBJ1-1 | TRBV4-1 | TRBD1
TGTGCCAGCAGCCAAGATCGGACTAGCGGGAGGGCCGGCTACGAGCAGTACTTC | CASSQDRTSGRAGYEQYF | - | TRBJ2-7 | TRBV4-2 | TRBD2
TGTGCCAGCAGTCCCGAGCGGGGATTCACAGATACGCAGTATTTT | CASSPERGFTDTQYF | - | TRBJ2-3 | TRBV7-9 | TRBD2
TGTGCCAGCAGCTTGGAAGACAGCTACGAGCAGTACTTC | CASSLEDSYEQYF | - | TRBJ2-7 | TRBV5-4 | -
TGTGCCAGCAGCTTAGCGGGAGGAGACTCTGGGGCCAACGTCCTGACTTTC | CASSLAGGDSGANVLTF | - | TRBJ2-6 | TRBV7-6 | -
TGTGCCACCAGCAGAGACCGCGGCGACAATGAGCAGTTCTTC | CATSRDRGDNEQFF | - | TRBJ2-1 | TRBV15 | -
TGTGCCAGCAGCTTCGGGGTAAACTACGAGCAGTACTTC | CASSFGVNYEQYF | - | TRBJ2-7 | TRBV7-9 | -
TGTGCCAGCAGCCTGAATCGAGGGCCCGATGAGCAGTTCTTC | CASSLNRGPDEQFF | - | TRBJ2-1 | TRBV13 | -
TGTGCCGCCCGGGACAGGGGGCTTGGCGAGCAGTTCTTC | CAARDRGLGEQFF | - | TRBJ2-1 | TRBV30 | TRBD1
TGTGCCAGCAGCGAATATAGCGGGAATGAGCAGTTCTTC | CASSEYSGNEQFF | - | TRBJ2-1 | TRBV9 | TRBD2
TGCGCCAGCAGCACTAACCTAGCGGGAGCTACTATCGACAATGAGCAGTTCTTC | CASSTNLAGATIDNEQFF | once | TRBJ2-1 | TRBV4-3 | TRBD2
TGTGCCAGCAGCGGGGGACTCAACAATGAGCAGTTCTTC | CASSGGLNNEQFF | - | TRBJ2-1 | TRBV6-5 | -
TGCGCCAGCAGTCAACACGGACAGGGGACATACGAGCAGTACTTC | CASSQHGQGTYEQYF | once | TRBJ2-7 | TRBV23-1 | TRBD1
TGCGCCAGCAGCCAAGGGACTAGCGAGCGCTCCTACAATGAGCAGTTCTTC | CASSQGTSERSYNEQFF | - | TRBJ2-1 | TRBV4-1 | TRBD2
TGTGCCAGCAGTAAAAGGACAGTTAGACTAGCGGGGGGAACCTACGAGCAGTACTTC | CASSKRTVRLAGGTYEQYF | - | TRBJ2-7 | TRBV28 | TRBD2
TGCGCCAGCAGCCTGGACAGATCGGAAGCCTACGAGCAGTACTTC | CASSLDRSEAYEQYF | - | TRBJ2-7 | TRBV4-3 | -
TGTGCCAGCAGCTTGGGCGGCCGGGACTATAATTCACCCCTCCACTTT | CASSLGGRDYNSPLHF | - | TRBJ1-6 | TRBV5-4 | -
TGTGCCAGCAGCTCGACACTGGAGACCCAGTACTTC | CASSSTLETQYF | - | TRBJ2-5 | TRBV7-6 | -
TGTGCCAGTAGTAGAAATTCCGGGACAGGGAGATTTACTGGGGCCAACGTCCTGACTTTC | CASSRNSGTGRFTGANVLTF | - | TRBJ2-6 | TRBV19 | TRBD1
TGTGCCAGCAGTGACTCGGACAGGGGAAAAAACACCATATATTTT | CASSDSDRGKNTIYF | once | TRBJ1-3 | TRBV6-4 | TRBD1
TGTGCCAGCAACGTGGGGGGGGAAGAGACCCAGTACTTC | CASNVGGEETQYF | once | TRBJ2-5 | TRBV9 | TRBD2
TGTGCTAGTGGTTTTTCTAGCGCCGAGCAGTACTTC | CASGFSSAEQYF | - | TRBJ2-7 | TRBV12-5 | -
TGTGCCAGCAGCGGACCCCAAGAGGCCCAGTACTTC | CASSGPQEAQYF | once | TRBJ2-5 | TRBV9 | -
TGTGCCAGCAGCCCCGGTTGGGGGGAGAACACTGAAGCTTTCTTT | CASSPGWGENTEAFF | medium-sized | TRBJ1-1 | TRBV7-9 | -
TGTGCCAGCAGCTTGCGGGGAGAAGGTTCCGGCTACACCTTC | CASSLRGEGSGYTF | - | TRBJ1-2 | TRBV5-8 | -
TGTGCCAGCAGCGCCGGGACTAGTGGATTTAATGAGCAGTTCTTC | CASSAGTSGFNEQFF | - | TRBJ2-1 | TRBV9 | TRBD2
TGTGCCAGCAGCTCAGCTACAGGGTTCGTTGACACTGAAGCTTTCTTT | CASSSATGFVDTEAFF | - | TRBJ1-1 | TRBV7-8 | -
TGTGCCAGCAGCCTCGGACAGGGCGTCCACGAGCAGTACTTC | CASSLGQGVHEQYF | - | TRBJ2-7 | TRBV14 | TRBD1
TGTGCCAGCTCACCTGGGGGGGCGGATGAGCAGTTCTTC | CASSPGGADEQFF | - | TRBJ2-1 | TRBV18 | -
TGTGCCAGCAGCTTAGGGCAGGGCCCCACAGATACGCAGTATTTT | CASSLGQGPTDTQYF | - | TRBJ2-3 | TRBV7-9 | -
TGCGCCAGCAAAGAGGGGGCCCCCTTAAACTATGGCTACACCTTC | CASKEGAPLNYGYTF | - | TRBJ1-2 | TRBV5-1 | TRBD1
TGTGCCAGCAGTCTCCAACTGACAGGGTTTTATGAGCAGTTCTTC | CASSLQLTGFYEQFF | - | TRBJ2-1 | TRBV27 | TRBD1
TGTGCCAGCAGCTACGAAGCCCTACTAGCGGGAGGCACCTACAATGAGCAGTTCTTC | CASSYEALLAGGTYNEQFF | - | TRBJ2-1 | TRBV7-9 | TRBD2
TGTGCCAGCAGTCCGACAGGGAACGGATCACCCCTCCACTTT | CASSPTGNGSPLHF | - | TRBJ1-6 | TRBV6-5 | TRBD1
TGTGCCAGCAGCCTGACAGATACGCAGTATTTT | CASSLTDTQYF | - | TRBJ2-3 | TRBV7-2 | -
TGTGCCAGCAGCGCCCAAGGGAGCGATGAGCAGTTCTTC | CASSAQGSDEQFF | once | TRBJ2-1 | TRBV9 | -
TGTGCCAGCAGCGTAGTGGGAGGAACGAACACCGGGGAGCTGTTTTTT | CASSVVGGTNTGELFF | once | TRBJ2-2 | TRBV9 | -